The T cell receptor (beta chain) under discussion was sequenced for a study of blood T cells in healthy people across ages (dated by TCRdb to the mid-2010s). For the wider study: In model experiments, template switching captured about one uniquely barcoded TCR beta cDNA molecule for every two T cells. To avoid experimental bias, donors of different ages were randomly spread across the sequencing lanes. The donors were split into four age groups: young (average 16 years), middle-aged (roughly 39), aged (approximately 60) and long-lived (roughly 77). Two additional independent replicas of 1 million unique cDNA reads from the same blood draw were analyzed for two donors (one aged 18 to 30 and one aged 80 or older). Age-related changes in TCR beta repertoire diversity were measured in the study by deep sequencing normalized with unique cDNA molecular identifiers.

Summary of the overall study and its limitations: As age increased, observed TCR beta diversity per million T cells dropped in a roughly linear way, and a significant reduction was already evident by age 40. Estimates of total diversity based on one million sequenced T cells were considered lower bounds and underestimates. There was a strong correlation between observed TCR beta diversity and the percentage of naive T cells measured by flow cytometry. The long-lived group showed more naive CD4+ T cells, fewer expanded clones and increased TCR diversity than the aged group, suggesting age selection. Because profiling used bulk unsorted PBMCs, naive and antigen-experienced compartments could not be compared conclusively. Donor CMV infection status was unknown, potentially confounding age-related changes in expanded clonotypes.

Preparation of the library involved 5' RACE. Sequenced using an Illumina HiSeq 2500. The second PCR ran for about 7 to 11 cycles and used a J-beta primer mix along with a sample-barcoded 5' primer. A template-switch 5' adaptor carrying 12 random nucleotides introduced a unique molecular identifier onto each TCR beta cDNA molecule. Each sample yielded at least 2.5 million CDR3-containing paired-end reads. The Mint cDNA synthesis kit, primed by a TRBC-specific oligonucleotide, was used to synthesize first-strand cDNA from all RNA. After uracil-DNA glycosylase treatment, a first 18-cycle PCR used universal primers M1SS and BC2_uni_R on all cDNA. On the study's bioinformatics: Each sample was normalized by randomly selecting 1 million high-quality reads, each carrying a distinct molecular identifier. Reads with shared molecular identifiers were discarded instead of being binned into consensus sequences. CDR3 identification, clonotype clustering and error correction used MiTCR with a Q25 quality threshold and the strictest error-elimination algorithm. A nonparametric unseen species model with Euler transformation was used to estimate a lower bound on total TCR beta diversity. TCRdb cleaned the public reads at Q25 with fastp, built clones with MiXCR and kept in-frame beta chains. Every entry covers one CDR3 protein and lists the most common genes and DNA from its rows. TCRdb, rather than the study authors, made the V and J calls. The sample records some 1.5 million distinct CDR3 sequences, 28% of which are singletons. The top ten clones comprise around 7.7% of the sample.

As regards this clonotype: The target of this receptor is not known. No qualities accompany the bases; no much larger clone lies one base away.

The roughly 39 donors, aged roughly 6 to 95 years, were systemically healthy Caucasian individuals from Russia. Approximately 11 milliliters of peripheral blood were drawn from each donor into EDTA-treated Vacutainer tubes. Ficoll-Paque density-gradient centrifugation was used to isolate PBMCs, with at least 6.5 million obtained per sample. Trizol reagent was used to extract total RNA from PBMCs, with at least 6 micrograms per sample. The percentages of naive CD45RAhigh/CD27high T cells were determined by flow cytometry on a PBMC aliquot from every donor. From the cysteine up to the phenylalanine, the CDR3 has a length of 15 residues. The DNA shown is the 45-base CDR3, in frame from base 1. Sequences MNHEY (CDR1) and SVGAGI (CDR2) are obtained from the germline V gene. The junction shows trimming of 4 bases on V and 4 bases on J, plus 14 bases between the germline ends.

Sequenced: blood. The chain joins TRBV6-5 to TRBJ2-1; the D element might be TRBD1 or TRBD2, as each aligns at 5 bases. The source of this sequence is a young woman in good health. Here the CDR3 is given as CASSSPSWGYNEQFF. The DNA reads TGTGCCAGCAGTTCTCCTAGCTGGGGGTACAATGAGCAGTTCTTC.